This record covers a single TCR beta chain. Original methodology: Amplification of reference gene primers was used by the study to estimate nucleated cell counts. Profiling relied on immunoSEQ multiplex PCR, and the TCRdb table lists in-frame clones only, not all of them. The DNA was the basis for D and trimming; V, J and clone size are from that table. This repertoire shows about 250,000 clones, nearly 95% found once; its top ten account for roughly 0.89%. This record comes from a study of blood T cell repertoires in COVID-19. In the study overall: Nucleic acid was either cDNA or gDNA, and it came from T cells, B-cell-depleted T cells, or PBMCs.

Seattle cases were enrolled at active infection and followed longitudinally. Sequencing used peripheral blood. This sequence originates from a man aged 25 to 45 with COVID-19, enrolled during active disease.

CDR3 coding DNA: TGTGCCAGCTCACAACAGTACGAGCAGTACTTC. Translating it yields CASSQQYEQYF. The V gene is TRBV18, the J gene TRBJ2-7; D is ambiguous. This CDR3 region has 11 residues. V lost 4 bases and J 4 bases, leaving 5 bases between the germline ends. Looked up from germline, CDR1 is KGHSH and CDR2 is LQKENI. The full variable domain, its missing parts supplied by reference TRBV18 and TRBJ2-7, is NAGVMQNPRHLVRRRGQEARLRCSPMKGHSHVYWYRQLPEEGLKFMVYLQKENIIDESGMPKERFSAEFPKEGPSILRIQQVVRGDSAAYFCASSQQYEQYFGPGTRLTVT.